These 15 T cell receptor beta chains originate from one sample sequenced in a study of blood T cell repertoires in COVID-19. The repertoire was sequenced with immunoSEQ multiplex PCR; TCRdb's copy has only in-frame clones and lacks some. Among approximately 400,000 clones listed, roughly four fifths were seen once. The specimen was PBMCs or T cells enriched from blood (not recorded which). These receptors came from a woman between 50 and 59 years old who had recovered from COVID-19.

V and J are TRBV4-1 and TRBJ1-2; D gene unclear. Per the germline V gene, CDR1 is MGHRA and CDR2 is YSYEKL. The CDR3 is made up of 13 amino acids. V gave up 1 base and J gave up 4 bases, with 7 bases separating them. The CDR3 bases are TGCGCCAGCAGCCAAGGGGCCAGCTATGGCTACACCTTC. Its translation: CASSQGASYGYTF.

CDR3 DNA sequence: TGTGCCAGCTCACCAGGGACAGGGGGCAGACGAGCACCCCTCCACTTT. Translated: CASSPGTGGRRAPLHF. The rearrangement uses TRBV18 and TRBJ1-6; 12 bases agree with TRBD1. The germline CDR1 and CDR2 sequences are KGHSH and LQKENI. With V trimmed by 2 bases and J by 11 bases, 7 bases remained unmatched. The CDR3 loop spans 16 amino acids. Complete variable domain (other parts from reference TRBV18 and TRBJ1-6): NAGVMQNPRHLVRRRGQEARLRCSPMKGHSHVYWYRQLPEEGLKFMVYLQKENIIDESGMPKERFSAEFPKEGPSILRIQQVVRGDSAAYFCASSPGTGGRRAPLHFGNGTRLTVT.

This chain joins TRBV5-5 and TRBJ2-7, with D possibly matching TRBD1 (6 bases). CDR3 length: 14 residues. CDR1 and CDR2 from the germline V gene are SGHKS and YYEKEE (reference sequence). The V and J ends lost 0 bases and 3 bases respectively, with 10 bases between them. CDR3 in amino acids: CASSLVVGGYEQYF. CDR3 in DNA: TGTGCCAGCAGCTTGGTTGTAGGGGGCTACGAGCAGTACTTC.

The J gene is TRBJ2-3, the V gene TRBV7-8; 12 positions agree with TRBD2. The CDR3 is 19 amino acids. Germline values: CDR1 SGHVS, CDR2 FQNEAQ. With 5 bases clipped from V and 1 base from J, the junction kept 13 bases outside the gene matches. DNA of the CDR3: TGTGCCAGCAGCCATTATGAGCTAGCGGGAGGGCCGGGCACAGATACGCAGTATTTT. This gives the protein CASSHYELAGGPGTDTQYF.

Remarks on this clone: A single base separates this from a much larger clone, so it may be a read error. Other DNA sequences in this sample translate to the same CDR3. The chain uses TRBV5-6 and TRBJ2-3; no firm D call. Germline lookup yields CDR1 SGHDT and CDR2 YYEEEE. Trimming pared 3 bases from V and 0 bases from J, leaving 2 bases between. This CDR3 contains 12 residues. The CDR3: CASSSSTDTQYF. As DNA, the CDR3 is TGTGCCAGCAGCTCAAGCACAGATACGCAGTATTTT.

The chain employs TRBV19 and TRBJ1-2, with TRBD1 matching over 9 bases. The trim removed 0 bases at V and 5 bases at J, leaving 1 base unmatched. Germline CDR1 is LNHDA and CDR2 is SQIVND (reference sequence). This CDR3 contains 14 residues. The CDR3 loop reads CASSIEDRGYGYTF. The CDR3 coding sequence is TGTGCCAGTAGTATAGAGGACAGGGGATATGGCTACACCTTC.

The V call is TRBV9, the J call TRBJ1-1, with unresolved D. The V gene lost 0 bases and the J gene lost 3 bases, with 9 bases spanning the gap. The CDR3 is made up of 14 amino acids. Germline CDR1 and CDR2: SGDLS and YYNGEE. DNA of the CDR3: TGTGCCAGCAGCGTAGTAAGAGGAGACACTGAAGCTTTCTTT. It encodes CASSVVRGDTEAFF.

The J gene is TRBJ1-2, the V gene TRBV6-5; 9 positions agree with TRBD1. Germline V gene data show CDR1 as MNHEY and CDR2 as SVGAGI. This CDR3 is 15 amino acids long. The V and J ends lost 6 bases and 4 bases, in that order; junction bases with no gene match: 9. The chain's CDR3 is CASRVAGTGTYGYTF. CDR3 nucleotide sequence: TGTGCCAGCAGGGTAGCAGGGACAGGGACCTATGGCTACACCTTC.

V usage is TRBV18 and J usage is TRBJ1-3; TRBD1 might be the D (6 bases). There are 16 residues in the CDR3. Germline values: CDR1 KGHSH, CDR2 LQKENI. V was shortened by 1 base and J by 2 bases, with 12 bases between the two germline ends. In nucleotides, the CDR3 is TGTGCCAGCTCACCACAGGGGGTAGCCACTGGAAACACCATATATTTT. Translation: CASSPQGVATGNTIYF.

The gene calls are TRBV19 and TRBJ2-7; no reliable D call. This CDR3 is 13 amino acids long. The germline V gene encodes CDR1 LNHDA and CDR2 SQIVND (reference sequence). V dropped 5 bases and J dropped 0 bases, with 8 bases sitting between them. CDR3 sequence (DNA): TGTGCCAGTAGTCTTAGACTCTCCTACGAGCAGTACTTC. This gives the protein CASSLRLSYEQYF.

The chain couples TRBV9 to TRBJ1-3; D remains ambiguous. Germline CDR1 SGDLS, CDR2 YYNGEE. V lost 1 base, J lost 10 bases, and 12 bases lay in between. The CDR3 sequence is 13 residues long. The CDR3 is CASSVLSESTIYF. The CDR3 coding sequence is TGTGCCAGCAGCGTACTCTCGGAGAGTACCATATATTTT.

The chain combines TRBV15 with TRBJ2-3; D gene ambiguous. This CDR3 has 15 residues. CDR1 is LNHNV, CDR2 YYDKDF, per germline (reference sequence). Trimming cost V 0 bases and J 2 bases, with 9 bases left between them. The CDR3: CATSRDGDDTDTQYF. The CDR3 nucleotides are TGTGCCACCAGCAGAGATGGAGACGACACAGATACGCAGTATTTT.

Only one count was recorded for this clone. The genes are TRBV11-2 and TRBJ2-4; TRBD1 might be the D (6 bases). Germline V gives CDR1 SGHAT, CDR2 FQNNGV. This CDR3 region has 19 residues. Trimming cost V 0 bases and J 0 bases, with 18 bases left between them. The chain's CDR3 is CASSLDGLTQGRAKNIQYF. The CDR3, as DNA: TGTGCCAGCAGCTTAGATGGGCTTACGCAGGGGAGAGCCAAAAACATTCAGTACTTC.

This clone occurred once. J is TRBJ2-3 and V is TRBV7-9; TRBD1 aligns across 11 bases. The trim removed 5 bases at V and 3 bases at J, leaving 7 bases unmatched. CDR1 is SEHNR, CDR2 FQNEAQ, per germline (reference sequence). CDR3 length: 16 residues. In DNA, the CDR3 is TGTGCCAGCAGCCCACGGACAGGGGGCGGGACAGATACGCAGTATTTT. It specifies CASSPRTGGGTDTQYF.

With respect to this clone: One junction end does not reproduce the germline sequence, and a read error may be involved. The chain joins TRBV6-1 to TRBJ1-5, with D unclear. The CDR3 contains 13 residues. Per the germline V gene, CDR1 is MNHNS and CDR2 is SASEGT. DNA of the CDR3: TGTGCCAGCAGAGAAGGACCAGGCCAGCCCCAGCATTTT. It translates to CASREGPGQPQHF.